This T cell receptor (beta chain) was observed in a study of blood T cell repertoires in COVID-19. V shed 2 bases and J shed 0 bases, with 5 bases lying between them. The germline gives CDR1 SGHRS, CDR2 YFSETQ. The length of the CDR3 is 14 residues. The method was immunoSEQ multiplex PCR; TCRdb's version includes in-frame clones alone and lacks a portion of them. In the table there are 250,000 to 300,000 clones, roughly nine tenths of which are singletons. The gene calls are TRBV5-1 and TRBJ1-4, with D uncertain. The sample consisted of peripheral blood. This TCR was recovered from a woman in her twenties or thirties with COVID-19, enrolled during active disease. The CDR3: CASSFYSTNEKLFF. The CDR3 region has the DNA TGCGCCAGCAGCTTTTACTCAACTAATGAAAAACTGTTTTTT.